Below are 8 T cell receptor beta chains sequenced from a single sample in a study of CD8+CD57+ T cells in acquired aplastic anemia. TCR beta VDJ and CDR3 profiles were obtained from a genomic DNA template. Each CDR3 protein gets one entry after TCRdb re-called the reads with MiXCR. The sample lists roughly 290,000 distinct CDR3 sequences, approximately 57% occurring once. CD8+CD57+ cell expansion had been shown by flow cytometry in patients chosen for sequencing. Sequenced material: sorted CD4+, CD8+, or CD8+CD57+ T cells (not recorded which) from PBMCs. These receptors were obtained from a human donor with aplastic anemia.

The chain joins TRBV20-1 to TRBJ1-1; TRBD1 aligns across 7 bases. The germline gives CDR1 DFQATT, CDR2 SNEGSKA (reference sequence). V shed 2 bases, J shed 2 bases, and the junction held 11 bases outside the gene matches. CDR3 length equals 16 residues. The CDR3 spells CSARMETGTFNTEAFF. CDR3 in DNA: TGCAGTGCTAGAATGGAGACAGGGACATTTAACACTGAAGCTTTCTTT.

The genes are TRBV20-1 and TRBJ1-5, with D perhaps TRBD1 (6 bases). The CDR3 loop spans 16 amino acids. Germline V lookup: CDR1 DFQATT, CDR2 SNEGSKA (reference sequence). Trimming shortened V by 0 bases and J by 0 bases, and 12 bases separated the two germline ends. CDR3 bases: TGCAGTGCTAGAGAAGAGGGGGGGAATAGCAATCAGCCCCAGCATTTT. Translating gives CSAREEGGNSNQPQHF.

This clonotype was seen only a few times. This chain links TRBV15 with TRBJ1-1, with D possibly matching TRBD1 (6 bases). CDR1 and CDR2 (germline): LNHNV, YYDKDF (reference sequence). Trimming cost V 3 bases and J 6 bases, with 17 bases left between them. The CDR3 length is 15 residues. The CDR3 loop reads CATSSSGDRLAEAFF. CDR3 DNA: TGTGCCACCAGCAGCTCAGGGGATCGCTTGGCTGAAGCTTTCTTT. Complete variable domain (other parts from reference TRBV15 and TRBJ1-1): DAMVIQNPRYQVTQFGKPVTLSCSQTLNHNVMYWYQQKSSQAPKLLFHYYDKDFNNEADTPDNFQSRRPNTSFCFLDIRSPGLGDTAMYLCATSSSGDRLAEAFFGQGTRLTVV.

In its sample, this clonotype was seen many times. This chain links TRBV6-5 with TRBJ2-7; D could derive from TRBD1 or TRBD2 (5 bases each). The V end lost 2 bases, the J end lost 2 bases, and 13 bases lay between the germline ends. CDR1 and CDR2 (germline): MNHEY, SVGAGI. CDR3 size: 15 residues. CDR3 nucleotide sequence: TGTGCCAGCAGTTACGACGAGGGGAGAACCTACGAGCAGTACTTC. Its protein is CASSYDEGRTYEQYF.

This clonotype came up once. The CDR3 is CSARVPGERNYEQYF. As DNA, the CDR3 is TGCAGTGCTAGAGTTCCGGGGGAACGGAACTACGAGCAGTACTTC. This chain uses TRBV20-1 with TRBJ2-7, with a weak D call TRBD2 (6 bases). V lost 1 base and J lost 3, with 16 bases in between. Germline V gives CDR1 DFQATT, CDR2 SNEGSKA (reference sequence). The CDR3 runs 15 residues.

The chain employs TRBV20-1 and TRBJ1-5, with 7 positions matching TRBD1. The CDR3 has 14 amino acids. With V trimmed by 6 bases and J by 0 bases, 5 bases remained unmatched. Germline CDR1 DFQATT, CDR2 SNEGSKA (reference sequence). The CDR3 DNA sequence: TGCAGTGCCAAGACAGGGTATAGCAATCAGCCCCAGCATTTT. Encoded protein: CSAKTGYSNQPQHF.

This clonotype has just a few counts. The chain uses TRBV7-2 and TRBJ2-3; TRBD2 matches at 9 bases. The CDR3 spans 17 residues. The V segment lost 1 base and the J segment 0 bases; nucleotides outside the gene matches: 5. The germline gives CDR1 SGHTA, CDR2 FQGNSA. CDR3 region: CASSLGLAGSSTDTQYF. The CDR3 DNA reads TGTGCCAGCAGCTTAGGCCTAGCGGGGTCTAGCACAGATACGCAGTATTTT.

At least ten counts were recorded for this clonotype. The chain is built from TRBV5-4 and TRBJ2-5, with unresolved D. V was trimmed by 0 bases and J by 1 base, leaving 10 bases between them. Germline V gene data show CDR1 as SGHNT and CDR2 as YYREEE (reference sequence). CDR3 length: 15 residues. CDR3 sequence (DNA): TGTGCCAGCAGCTTGGCTCCGGGCGTCCAAGAGACCCAGTACTTC. Translating it yields CASSLAPGVQETQYF. Drawing the rest from reference TRBV5-4 and TRBJ2-5, the complete variable domain is ETGVTQSPTHLIKTRGQQVTLRCSSQSGHNTVSWYQQALGQGPQFIFQYYREEENGRGNFPPRFSGLQFPNYSSELNVNALELDDSALYLCASSLAPGVQETQYFGPGTRLLVL.